The sequence of this TCR beta chain was determined in a study of T cell responses to AZD1222 COVID-19 vaccine. Study information: Second-dose timings of about 4 or about 12 weeks were pooled.

Method: immunoSEQ multiplex PCR; TCRdb's copy keeps in-frame clones and lacks some. This table has roughly 120,000 clones, around 92% appearing once. Study-level points and caveats: Vaccine-associated CD4 TCRs spanned spike, dominant at 160-218 and 743-854.

As for this clone: The target antigen is unknown.

This receptor was obtained from an adult in good health. Sequencing was performed on peripheral blood, taken on day 0 of AZD1222 vaccination.

This CDR3 reads CATSPSRGARSNQPQHF. The CDR3 DNA follows: TGTGCCACCAGTCCTAGCCGGGGGGCTAGGAGCAATCAGCCCCAGCATTTT. This chain uses TRBV24-1 with TRBJ1-5, with a possible D match to TRBD1 (6 bases). Germline loops: CDR1 KGHDR, CDR2 SFDVKD. The CDR3 consists of 17 residues. Trimming removed 6 bases from V and 1 base from J, with 18 bases in between.